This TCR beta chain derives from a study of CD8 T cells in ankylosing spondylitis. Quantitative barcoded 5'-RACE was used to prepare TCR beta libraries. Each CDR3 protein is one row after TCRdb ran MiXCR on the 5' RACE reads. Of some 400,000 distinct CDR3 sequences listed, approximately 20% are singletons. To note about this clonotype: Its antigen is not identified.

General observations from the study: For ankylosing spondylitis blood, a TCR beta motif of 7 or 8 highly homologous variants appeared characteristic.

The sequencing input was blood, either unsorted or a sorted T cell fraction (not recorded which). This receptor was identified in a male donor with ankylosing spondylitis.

CDR3 protein: CASSPQAGGGWHTQYF. As DNA, the CDR3 is TGCGCCAGCAGTCCTCAGGCAGGGGGAGGTTGGCATACGCAGTATTTT. V and J are TRBV4-3 and TRBJ2-3, with D perhaps TRBD1 (7 bases). This CDR3 is built from 16 residues. The germline CDR1 and CDR2 sequences are LGHNA and YSLEER. Trimming cost V 6 bases and J 7 bases, with 23 bases left between them.